This T cell receptor beta chain derives from a study of metastatic and nonmetastatic thyroid tumors. Nobody among the patients had been given any treatment before thyroid surgery. CDR3 size: 16 residues. The junction had 9 bases not matched to a gene; V was cut back by 5 bases and J by 0 bases. CDR1 DFQATT and CDR2 SNEGSKA come from the germline V gene (reference sequence). TCRdb ran MiXCR on the PCR reads. This table holds around 23,000 clones, 28% found once. Sequencing input: tumor tissue. This sequence was found in a male donor with papillary thyroid cancer or a benign thyroid nodule (not recorded which). Some clones in this sample may be carry-over from other donors' samples. The chain carries TRBV20-1 and TRBJ2-1, with 8 bases identical to TRBD2. The CDR3 bases are TGCAGTGCTCATCGTCTAGCGGGTCCCTCCTACAATGAGCAGTTCTTC. It specifies CSAHRLAGPSYNEQFF.